The entry below describes one TCR beta chain. Its antigen is unidentified. The data belong to a study of T cell responses to AZD1222 COVID-19 vaccine. Overall study results and limits: Females made up more of the donors, who were largely white British, and clonal diversity may have come out too low. Seropositive AZD1222 recipients at baseline numbered only 5 or 6. Reportedly, nearly half the spike-specific TCRs target unmutated variant regions.

Method: immunoSEQ multiplex PCR; TCRdb's copy keeps in-frame clones and lacks some. Here the sample spans under 150,000 clones, roughly 90% being singletons. V gave up 3 bases and J gave up 2 bases; unmatched junction bases: 5. The germline V gene has CDR1 SQVTM and CDR2 ANQGSEA. The CDR3 covers 14 residues. The V and J genes are TRBV29-1 and TRBJ2-3; 7 bases are shared with TRBD2. The TCR originated in an adult in good health. This material consisted of peripheral blood, taken on day 0 of AZD1222 vaccination. The CDR3 region is CSVDPSGFTDTQYF. CDR3 in DNA: TGCAGCGTTGATCCTAGCGGATTCACAGATACGCAGTATTTT.